The clone carrying this T cell receptor (beta chain) was detected only a few times. This entry belongs to a study of blood T cell repertoires in COVID-19. Germline values: CDR1 SGHVS, CDR2 FQNEAQ. CDR3 length: 17 residues. The J segment lost 1 base and the V segment lost 5 bases, leaving 8 bases of the junction unmatched. Libraries were prepared by immunoSEQ multiplex PCR; TCRdb keeps only in-frame clonotypes and omits some of them. Of around 65,000 clones listed, almost 80% are singletons. The chain links TRBV7-8 to TRBJ2-5, with 12 bases fitting TRBD2. The receptor was isolated from a man aged 60 to 75 with acute or convalescent COVID-19. Sequenced: peripheral blood. Written as DNA, the CDR3 is TGTGCCAGCAGCATCACCGGGACTAGCGGGTCCCAAGAGACCCAGTACTTC. Translation gives CASSITGTSGSQETQYF.